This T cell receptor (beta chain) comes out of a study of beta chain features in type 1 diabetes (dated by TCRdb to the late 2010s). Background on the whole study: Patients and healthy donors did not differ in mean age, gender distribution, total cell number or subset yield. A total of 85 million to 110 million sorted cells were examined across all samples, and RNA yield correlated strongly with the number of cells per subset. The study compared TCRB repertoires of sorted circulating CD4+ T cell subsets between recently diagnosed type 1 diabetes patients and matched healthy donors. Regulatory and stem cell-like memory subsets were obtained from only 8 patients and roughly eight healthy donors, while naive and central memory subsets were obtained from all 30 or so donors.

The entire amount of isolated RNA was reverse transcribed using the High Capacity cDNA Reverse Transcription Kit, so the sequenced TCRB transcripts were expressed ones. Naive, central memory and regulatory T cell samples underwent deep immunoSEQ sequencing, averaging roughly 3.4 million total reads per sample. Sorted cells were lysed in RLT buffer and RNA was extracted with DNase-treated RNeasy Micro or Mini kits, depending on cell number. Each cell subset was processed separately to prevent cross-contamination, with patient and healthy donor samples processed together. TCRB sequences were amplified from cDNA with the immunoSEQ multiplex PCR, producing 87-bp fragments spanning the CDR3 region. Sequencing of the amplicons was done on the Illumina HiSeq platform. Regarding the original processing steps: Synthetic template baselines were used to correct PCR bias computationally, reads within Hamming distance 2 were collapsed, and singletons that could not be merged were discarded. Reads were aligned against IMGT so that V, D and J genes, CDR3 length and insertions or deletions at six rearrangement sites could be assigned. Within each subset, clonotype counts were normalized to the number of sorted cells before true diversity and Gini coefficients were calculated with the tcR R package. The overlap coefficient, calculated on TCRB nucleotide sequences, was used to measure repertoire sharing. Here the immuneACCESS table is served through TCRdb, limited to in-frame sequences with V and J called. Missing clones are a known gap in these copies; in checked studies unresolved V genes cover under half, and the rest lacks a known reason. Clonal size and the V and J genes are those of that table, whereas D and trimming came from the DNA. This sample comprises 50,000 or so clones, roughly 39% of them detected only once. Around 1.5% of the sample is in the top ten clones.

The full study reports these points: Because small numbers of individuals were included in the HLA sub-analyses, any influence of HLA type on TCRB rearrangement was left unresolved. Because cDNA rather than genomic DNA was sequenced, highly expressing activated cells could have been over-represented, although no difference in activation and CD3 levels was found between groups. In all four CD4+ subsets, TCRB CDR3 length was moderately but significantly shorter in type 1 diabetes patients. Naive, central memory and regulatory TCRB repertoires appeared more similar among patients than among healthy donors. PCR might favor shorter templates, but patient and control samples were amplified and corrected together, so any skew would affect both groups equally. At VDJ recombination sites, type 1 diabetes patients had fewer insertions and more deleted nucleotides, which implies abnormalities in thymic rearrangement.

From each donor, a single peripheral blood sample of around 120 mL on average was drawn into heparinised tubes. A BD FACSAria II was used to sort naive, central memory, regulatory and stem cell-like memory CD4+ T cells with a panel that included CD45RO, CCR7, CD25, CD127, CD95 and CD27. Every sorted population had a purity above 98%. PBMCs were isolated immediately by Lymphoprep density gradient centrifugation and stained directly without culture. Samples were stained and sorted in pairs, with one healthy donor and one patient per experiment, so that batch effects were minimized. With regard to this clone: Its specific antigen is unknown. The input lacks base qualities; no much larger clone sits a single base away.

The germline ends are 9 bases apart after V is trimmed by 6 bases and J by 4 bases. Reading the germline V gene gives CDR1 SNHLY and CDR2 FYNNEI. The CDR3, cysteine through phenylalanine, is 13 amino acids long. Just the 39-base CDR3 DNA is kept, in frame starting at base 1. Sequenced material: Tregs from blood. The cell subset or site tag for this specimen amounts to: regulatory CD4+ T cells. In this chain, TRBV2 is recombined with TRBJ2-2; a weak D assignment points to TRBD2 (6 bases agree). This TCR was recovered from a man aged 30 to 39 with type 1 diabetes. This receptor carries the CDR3 CASRLAVTGELFF. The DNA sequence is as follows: TGTGCCAGCAGACTAGCCGTCACCGGGGAGCTGTTTTTT.